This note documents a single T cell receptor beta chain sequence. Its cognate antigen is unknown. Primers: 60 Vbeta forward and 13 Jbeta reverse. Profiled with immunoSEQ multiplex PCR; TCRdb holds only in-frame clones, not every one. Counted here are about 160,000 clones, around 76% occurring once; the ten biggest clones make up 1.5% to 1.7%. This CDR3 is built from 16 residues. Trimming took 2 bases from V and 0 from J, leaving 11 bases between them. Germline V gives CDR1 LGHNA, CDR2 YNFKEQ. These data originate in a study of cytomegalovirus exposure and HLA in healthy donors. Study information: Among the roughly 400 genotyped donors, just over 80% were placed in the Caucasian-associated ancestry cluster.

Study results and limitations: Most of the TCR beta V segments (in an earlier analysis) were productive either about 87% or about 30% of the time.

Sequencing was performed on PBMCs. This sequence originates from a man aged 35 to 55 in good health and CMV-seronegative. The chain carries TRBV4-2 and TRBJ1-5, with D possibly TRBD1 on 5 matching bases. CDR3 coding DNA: TGTGCCAGCAGCCAAACAGGCGGCTATAGCAATCAGCCCCAGCATTTT. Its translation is CASSQTGGYSNQPQHF.